A selection of T cell receptor beta chains follows, all from one sample in a study of blood T cell repertoires in COVID-19. This table comes from immunoSEQ multiplex PCR, and its TCRdb copy is limited to in-frame clones, with some not included. Counted here are 400,000 or so clones, roughly 90% occurring once; the ten biggest clones make up under 2%. The sequenced sample consisted of peripheral blood. These receptors came from a woman in her thirties or forties with COVID-19, enrolled during active disease. Both conserved end residues are part of each CDR3. The D gene is left open where the match is weak. Rows give clone size only sometimes, using once, few, many, or a class for an expanded clone.

v_call: TRBV7-2
d_call: TRBD1
clone_size: .
j_call: TRBJ2-1
cdr3_nt: TGTGCCAGCAGCTTAGACAGGGGACACTACAATGAGCAGTTCTTC
cdr3_aa: CASSLDRGHYNEQFF

v_call: TRBV28
d_call: TRBD1
clone_size: .
j_call: TRBJ1-5
cdr3_nt: TGTGCCAGCTTATCCCTCGGGACAGGGGGCAATCAGCCCCAGCATTTT
cdr3_aa: CASLSLGTGGNQPQHF

v_call: TRBV28
d_call: .
clone_size: .
j_call: TRBJ2-1
cdr3_nt: TGTGCCAGCAGCCGTATAGATTTAGGGGGTGAGCAGTTCTTC
cdr3_aa: CASSRIDLGGEQFF

v_call: TRBV6-2/TRBV6-3
d_call: TRBD1
clone_size: few
j_call: TRBJ2-7
cdr3_nt: TGTGCCAGCAGTTACCCCCCGTACAGGGGGCAAGTCTCCTACGAGCAGTACTTC
cdr3_aa: CASSYPPYRGQVSYEQYF

v_call: TRBV6-6
d_call: TRBD2
clone_size: .
j_call: TRBJ2-7
cdr3_nt: TGTGCCAGCAGTTCCAGGACTAGCGGAGATACGGCGCAGTACTTC
cdr3_aa: CASSSRTSGDTAQYF

v_call: TRBV7-8
d_call: .
clone_size: .
j_call: TRBJ1-5
cdr3_nt: TGTGCCAGCAGCTTAGCCAGGAACGATGGGCAGCCCCAGCATTTT
cdr3_aa: CASSLARNDGQPQHF

v_call: TRBV27
d_call: .
clone_size: .
j_call: TRBJ1-1
cdr3_nt: TGTGCCAGCACCCTAGGGGGTGAAGCTTTCTTT
cdr3_aa: CASTLGGEAFF

v_call: TRBV28
d_call: TRBD2
clone_size: .
j_call: TRBJ2-7
cdr3_nt: TGTGCCAGCAGTTCCCAGGGTCTTCGGGAGGTTCGGCACTTC
cdr3_aa: CASSSQGLREVRHF

v_call: TRBV12-3/TRBV12-4
d_call: TRBD1
clone_size: .
j_call: TRBJ1-4
cdr3_nt: TGTGCCAGCAGTCGGCCAGGGGGTGAAAAACTGTTTTTT
cdr3_aa: CASSRPGGEKLFF

v_call: TRBV7-2
d_call: .
clone_size: .
j_call: TRBJ2-3
cdr3_nt: TGTGCCAGCAGCTACGACTCGGGGGGCACAGATACGCAGTATTTT
cdr3_aa: CASSYDSGGTDTQYF

v_call: TRBV21-1
d_call: .
clone_size: .
j_call: TRBJ1-1
cdr3_nt: TGTGCCAGCAGCAAAGAGCTGACAGGGGATGAGGAAACTGAAGCTTTCTTT
cdr3_aa: CASSKELTGDEETEAFF

v_call: TRBV6-5
d_call: TRBD2
clone_size: .
j_call: TRBJ2-1
cdr3_nt: TGTGCCAGCAGACTTAGCGGGGGGTGGTACAATGAGCAGTTCTTC
cdr3_aa: CASRLSGGWYNEQFF

v_call: TRBV19
d_call: .
clone_size: .
j_call: TRBJ1-1
cdr3_nt: TGTGCCACCAACCGAGGGGGCACTGAAGCTTTCTTT
cdr3_aa: CATNRGGTEAFF

v_call: TRBV7-3
d_call: .
clone_size: .
j_call: TRBJ2-1
cdr3_nt: TGTGCCAGCAGCTTAAACCCAGGGAGGTATGAGCAGTTCTTC
cdr3_aa: CASSLNPGRYEQFF

v_call: TRBV19
d_call: .
clone_size: .
j_call: TRBJ2-7
cdr3_nt: TGTGCCAGTAGTATAGCTCTCGGGATGTTCAGGAACTACGAGCAGTACTTC
cdr3_aa: CASSIALGMFRNYEQYF

v_call: TRBV9
d_call: .
clone_size: .
j_call: TRBJ1-2
cdr3_nt: TGTGCCAGCAGCCCTGACAGCACCTATGGCTACACCTTC
cdr3_aa: CASSPDSTYGYTF

v_call: TRBV5-1
d_call: .
clone_size: .
j_call: TRBJ2-1
cdr3_nt: TGCGCCAGCAGCTCAACAGGGAGCTCCTACAATGAGCAGTTCTTC
cdr3_aa: CASSSTGSSYNEQFF

v_call: TRBV7-8
d_call: TRBD1
clone_size: .
j_call: TRBJ1-5
cdr3_nt: TGTGCCAGCAGCTCTCCTCCGGGGACAGGAGGGAGGCAGCCCCAGCATTTT
cdr3_aa: CASSSPPGTGGRQPQHF

v_call: TRBV6-1
d_call: .
clone_size: .
j_call: TRBJ1-5
cdr3_nt: TGTGCCAGCAGTGAACGGAGGAGCCTAAATCAGCCCCAGCATTTT
cdr3_aa: CASSERRSLNQPQHF

v_call: TRBV13
d_call: .
clone_size: .
j_call: TRBJ2-7
cdr3_nt: TGTGCCAGCAGCTCATCCACCGACAGGTTCTCCTACGAGCAGTACTTC
cdr3_aa: CASSSSTDRFSYEQYF

v_call: TRBV5-1
d_call: TRBD1
clone_size: .
j_call: TRBJ1-5
cdr3_nt: TGCGCCAGCAGCCGACAGGGGGCGGCCGCGGAGCCCCAGCATTTT
cdr3_aa: CASSRQGAAAEPQHF

v_call: TRBV18
d_call: TRBD2
clone_size: .
j_call: TRBJ2-7
cdr3_nt: TGTGCCAGCTCCCCTCCGGCGGGTCTAGCGGGGGACTTCTACGAGCAGTACTTC
cdr3_aa: CASSPPAGLAGDFYEQYF

v_call: TRBV7-9
d_call: .
clone_size: .
j_call: TRBJ1-1
cdr3_nt: TGTGCCAGCGGGAGTACAGGGTACACTGAAGCTTTCTTT
cdr3_aa: CASGSTGYTEAFF

v_call: TRBV5-1
d_call: .
clone_size: .
j_call: TRBJ2-7
cdr3_nt: TGCGCCAGCAGCTTACACGGGAGCTCCTACGAGCAGTACTTC
cdr3_aa: CASSLHGSSYEQYF

v_call: TRBV6-1
d_call: TRBD2
clone_size: .
j_call: TRBJ2-7
cdr3_nt: TGTGCCAGCAGTGAAGGCTTGAGCGGGGTCTACGAGCAGTACTTC
cdr3_aa: CASSEGLSGVYEQYF

v_call: TRBV30
d_call: TRBD2
clone_size: .
j_call: TRBJ2-3
cdr3_nt: TGTGCCTGGACAGGTGGGAGGGCGGGAGATACGCAGTATTTT
cdr3_aa: CAWTGGRAGDTQYF

v_call: TRBV19
d_call: .
clone_size: .
j_call: TRBJ2-3
cdr3_nt: TGTGCCAGTAGTGTGACAGGAGCTAGCACAGATACGCAGTATTTT
cdr3_aa: CASSVTGASTDTQYF